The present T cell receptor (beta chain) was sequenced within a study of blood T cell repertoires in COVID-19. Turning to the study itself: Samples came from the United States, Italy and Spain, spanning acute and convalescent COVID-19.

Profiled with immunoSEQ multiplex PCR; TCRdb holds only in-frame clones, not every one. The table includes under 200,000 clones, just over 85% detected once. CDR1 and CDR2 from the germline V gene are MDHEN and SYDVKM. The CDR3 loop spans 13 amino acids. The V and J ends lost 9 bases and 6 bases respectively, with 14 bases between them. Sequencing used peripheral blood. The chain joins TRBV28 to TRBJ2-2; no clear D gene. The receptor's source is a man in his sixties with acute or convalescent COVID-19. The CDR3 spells CASLTREAGELFF. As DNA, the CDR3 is TGTGCCAGTCTCACGCGAGAGGCCGGGGAGCTGTTTTTT.